This T cell receptor (beta chain) was obtained from a study of CD8+ T cells in alopecia areata. On the study more broadly: Treatment of the treated patients consisted of oral tofacitinib, 5 to 10 mg twice daily.

Extracted from the samples, RNA was reverse transcribed into cDNA to serve as the sequencing template. Only in-frame clones appear in the TCRdb table, and some are missing; sequencing was by immunoSEQ multiplex PCR. The repertoire includes about 180,000 clones, 45% to 60% of them detected once, and 10% sits in the top ten. The treatment denotes: oral pan-JAK inhibitor, 5-10 mg twice daily. This CDR3 has 11 residues. Per the germline V gene, CDR1 is SGDLS and CDR2 is YYNGEE. The V end was cut by 7 bases, the J end by 2 bases, with 4 bases between. This TCR was recovered from a human donor with alopecia areata. The rearrangement joins TRBV9 to TRBJ2-1; D is undetermined. Here the sequenced sample was CD8+ T cells sorted from blood, taken at week 52, from a patient treated with tofacitinib. The CDR3 nucleotides are TGTGCCAGCGGCCCCTACAATGAGCAGTTCTTC. Translating it yields CASGPYNEQFF. Full variable domain (outside the CDR3, taken from reference TRBV9 and TRBJ2-1): DSGVTQTPKHLITATGQRVTLRCSPRSGDLSVYWYQQSLDQGLQFLIQYYNGEERAKGNILERFSAQQFPDLHSELNLSSLELGDSALYFCASGPYNEQFFGPGTRLTVL.